This T cell receptor beta chain was found in a study of blood T cells in healthy people across ages (dated by TCRdb to about 2015). As for the study more broadly: In model experiments, template switching captured about one uniquely barcoded TCR beta cDNA molecule for every two T cells. Age-related changes in TCR beta repertoire diversity were measured in the study by deep sequencing normalized with unique cDNA molecular identifiers. Donors were grouped into four age groups: young (average 16 years), middle-aged (around 39), aged (roughly 67) and long-lived (around 80). To avoid experimental bias, donors of different ages were randomly spread across the sequencing lanes. The study analyzed two additional independent replicas of 1 million unique cDNA reads from the same blood draw for two donors, one aged 18 to 30 and one aged 80 or older.

What the research found in general, with its limitations: Because donor CMV infection status was unknown, age-related changes in expanded clonotypes were potentially confounded. As age increased, observed TCR beta diversity per million T cells dropped in a roughly linear way, and a significant reduction was already evident by age roughly 40. Estimates of total diversity based on one million sequenced T cells were considered lower bounds and underestimates. Compared with the aged group, the long-lived group had more naive CD4+ T cells, fewer expanded clones and increased TCR diversity, suggesting age selection. Bulk unsorted PBMC profiling prevented conclusive comparison of naive and antigen-experienced compartments. There was a strong correlation between observed TCR beta diversity and the percentage of naive T cells measured by flow cytometry.

The donors were roughly 39 Caucasian individuals from Russia, aged roughly 6 to 100 years, who were systemically healthy. About 10 milliliters of peripheral blood were collected from each donor into EDTA-treated Vacutainer tubes. Ficoll-Paque density-gradient centrifugation was used to isolate PBMCs, with at least 6.5 million per sample. Trizol reagent was used to extract total RNA from PBMCs, with at least 5.5 micrograms per sample. For every donor, an aliquot of PBMCs went through flow cytometry to measure the percentages of naive CD45RAhigh/CD27high T cells. This clonotype was counted only a few times. The antigen it recognizes is unknown. No base qualities exist here, and no much larger clone lies one base off it. The library was prepared using 5' RACE. Instrument on record: Illumina HiSeq 2500. A second about 7 to 12 cycle PCR used a sample-barcoded 5' primer and a J-beta primer mix. A unique molecular identifier was introduced onto each TCR beta cDNA molecule by a template-switch 5' adaptor carrying 12 random nucleotides. At least 2.5 million CDR3-containing paired-end reads were obtained from each sample. First-strand cDNA synthesis was performed from all RNA using the Mint cDNA synthesis kit, with priming by a TRBC-specific oligonucleotide. All cDNA was treated with uracil-DNA glycosylase and then went through a first 18-cycle PCR with the universal primers M1SS and BC2_uni_R. Regarding the original processing steps: For normalization, 1 million high-quality reads, each with a distinct molecular identifier, were randomly selected from each sample. Instead of being binned into consensus sequences, reads with shared molecular identifiers were discarded. CDR3 identification, clonotype clustering and error correction used MiTCR with a Q25 quality threshold and the strictest error-elimination algorithm. A nonparametric unseen species model with Euler transformation was used to estimate lower-bound total TCR beta diversity. TCRdb's own reprocessing of the public reads used fastp at Q25 and MiXCR and kept productive beta chains. Identical CDR3 protein sequences are pooled into one entry, listed with their most common genes and DNA. In this record, the V and J calls reflect TCRdb's handling and not the investigators' own analysis. The sample contains around 1,700,000 distinct CDR3 sequences, roughly 27% of them found a single time. Together, the top ten hold 7.7% of the sample.

Including cysteine and phenylalanine, the CDR3 has 13 amino acids. Only the CDR3 region is kept as DNA, spanning 39 bases read in frame from base 1. From the germline V gene (reference sequence), CDR1 is LNHNV and CDR2 is YYDKDF. At the junction V is shortened by 5 bases and J by 3 bases, with 10 bases in between. The clonotype comes from a woman aged 25 to 39 in good health. The sequenced sample consisted of blood. The chain employs TRBV15 and TRBJ1-1, with TRBD1 tentatively as D gene (5 bases match). The CDR3 protein sequence reads: CATSGTGDTEAFF. DNA sequence: TGTGCCACCAGCGGGACGGGGGACACTGAAGCTTTCTTT.